This T cell receptor (beta chain) is from a study of cytomegalovirus exposure and HLA in healthy donors. The CDR3 sequence is 16 residues long. CDR1 and CDR2 (germline): MNHEY, SVGAGI. V lost 4 bases and J lost 6; bases outside the gene matches: 7. PCR primers comprised 60 Vbeta and 13 Jbeta primers. Sequencing was performed with immunoSEQ multiplex PCR; in TCRdb, only in-frame clones are kept and a portion is missing. This sample has roughly 100,000 clones, with under 85% found just once. Sequenced sample: PBMCs. The receptor was isolated from a woman aged 40 to 49 in good health and CMV-seropositive. The chain uses TRBV6-5 and TRBJ1-6; the match to TRBD1 covers 9 bases. DNA for the CDR3: TGTGCCAGCAGTTCAAACAGGGGGCATTTTAATTCACCCCTCCACTTT. Translated: CASSSNRGHFNSPLHF.